The clone carrying this TCR beta chain has at least ten counts. Its matching antigen is unknown. Amplification targeted TCR beta CDR3 regions from RNA transcripts. Using the HTBI primer set, a first-round RT-PCR was run on the TCR CDR3. TCRdb reprocessed the multiplex PCR reads via MiXCR and lists one record per CDR3 protein. The data hold hundreds of thousands of distinct CDR3 sequences, with roughly 14% observed a single time. This sample was included in a study of T cells in Graves' hyperthyroidism and ophthalmopathy. Study as a whole: Peripheral blood was drawn at first diagnosis, prior to all treatment. Study-wide findings and caveats: Expanded thyroid clonotypes (above 0.001) were mostly also found in blood.

The diagnoses drew upon clinical symptoms, serum thyroxine and TRAb, thyroid ultrasound and orbital computed tomography. Germline CDR1 SGHRS, CDR2 YFSETQ. CDR3 length: 14 amino acids. Between the trimmed V and J ends, which lost 2 bases and 1 base, there was a span of 9 bases. This chain connects TRBV5-1 to TRBJ1-1; D is uncertain. Sequencing was carried out using blood. The receptor comes from a man between 18 and 35 years old with Graves' ophthalmopathy. CDR3 coding DNA: TGCGCCAGCAGCTTATCTGGGGAGAACACTGAAGCTTTCTTT. Translated, it gives CASSLSGENTEAFF. Variable domain in full (rest from reference TRBV5-1 and TRBJ1-1): KAGVTQTPRYLIKTRGQQVTLSCSPISGHRSVSWYQQTPGQGLQFLFEYFSETQRNKGNFPGRFSGRQFSNSRSEMNVSTLELGDSALYLCASSLSGENTEAFFGQGTRLTVV.